This TCR beta chain was recovered during a study of blood T cell repertoires in COVID-19. Study in general: Collection of acute and convalescent COVID-19 samples took place in the United States, Italy and Spain.

V lost 1 base and J lost 8, with 17 bases in between. This CDR3 has 15 amino acids. CDR1 and CDR2 (germline): SGHTA, FQGTGA. Sequenced by immunoSEQ multiplex PCR; TCRdb stores in-frame clones only, minus some. The sample includes fewer than 250,000 clones, 88% seen only once; the top ten take approximately 1.1%. This clone was picked up one time. The source is a man aged 30 to 39 with acute or convalescent COVID-19. Sequencing was performed on peripheral blood. The gene calls are TRBV7-3 and TRBJ1-2; no clear D gene. This CDR3 reads CASSLNPGGVRGYTF. Here the CDR3 DNA reads TGTGCCAGCAGCTTAAATCCGGGAGGAGTGCGGGGCTACACCTTC.